This TCR beta chain derives from a study of control samples from healthy donors and cancer patients. Trimming shortened V by 2 bases and J by 7 bases, and 13 bases separated the two germline ends. The CDR3 totals 14 residues. Germline V gene data show CDR1 as SGHTS and CDR2 as YDEGEE. Sequenced by immunoSEQ multiplex PCR; TCRdb stores in-frame clones only, minus some. The sample includes roughly 130,000 clones, 75% to 95% of them seen just once. Sample: blood. The clonotype originates from a man aged 18 to 30 in good health. The chain combines TRBV5-8 with TRBJ2-1; a possible D gene is TRBD2 (7 bases). The CDR3 loop reads CASSLGGAGNEQFF. In DNA, the CDR3 is TGTGCCAGCAGCTTAGGGGGGGCGGGGAATGAGCAGTTCTTC. The whole variable domain, remainder taken from reference TRBV5-8 and TRBJ2-1, is EAGVTQSPTHLIKTRGQQATLRCSPISGHTSVYWYQQALGLGLQFLLWYDEGEERNRGNFPPRFSGRQFPNYSSELNVNALELEDSALYLCASSLGGAGNEQFFGPGTRLTVL.